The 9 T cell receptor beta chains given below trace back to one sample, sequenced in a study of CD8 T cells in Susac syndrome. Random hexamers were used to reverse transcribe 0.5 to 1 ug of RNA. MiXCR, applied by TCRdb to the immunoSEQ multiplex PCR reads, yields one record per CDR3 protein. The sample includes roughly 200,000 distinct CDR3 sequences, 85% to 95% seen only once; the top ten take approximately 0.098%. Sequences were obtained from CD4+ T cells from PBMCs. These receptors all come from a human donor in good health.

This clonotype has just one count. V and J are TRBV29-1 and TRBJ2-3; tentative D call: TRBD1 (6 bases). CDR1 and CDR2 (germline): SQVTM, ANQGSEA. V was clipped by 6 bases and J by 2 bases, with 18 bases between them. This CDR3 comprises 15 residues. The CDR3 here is CSVRMDSYYTDTQYF. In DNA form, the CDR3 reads TGCAGCGTACGAATGGACAGCTACTACACAGATACGCAGTATTTT.

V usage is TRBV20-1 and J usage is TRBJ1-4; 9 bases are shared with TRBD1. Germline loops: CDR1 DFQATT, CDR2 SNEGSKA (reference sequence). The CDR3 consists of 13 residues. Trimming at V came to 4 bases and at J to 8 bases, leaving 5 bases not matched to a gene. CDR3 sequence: CSAKTGGEEKLFF. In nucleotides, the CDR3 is TGCAGTGCTAAGACAGGGGGAGAAGAAAAACTGTTTTTT.

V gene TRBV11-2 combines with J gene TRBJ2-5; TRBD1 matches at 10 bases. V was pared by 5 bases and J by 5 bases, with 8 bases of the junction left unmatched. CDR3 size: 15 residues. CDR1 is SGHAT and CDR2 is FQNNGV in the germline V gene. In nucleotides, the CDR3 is TGTGCCAGCAGCCCGACGACAGGGGGCGGCGAGACCCAGTACTTC. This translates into CASSPTTGGGETQYF.

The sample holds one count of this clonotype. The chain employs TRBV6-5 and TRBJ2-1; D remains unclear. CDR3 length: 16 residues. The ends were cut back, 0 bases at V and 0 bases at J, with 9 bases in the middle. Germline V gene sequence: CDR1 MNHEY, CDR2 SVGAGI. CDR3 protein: CASSYSPRTSYNEQFF. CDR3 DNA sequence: TGTGCCAGCAGTTACTCGCCGCGGACCTCCTACAATGAGCAGTTCTTC.

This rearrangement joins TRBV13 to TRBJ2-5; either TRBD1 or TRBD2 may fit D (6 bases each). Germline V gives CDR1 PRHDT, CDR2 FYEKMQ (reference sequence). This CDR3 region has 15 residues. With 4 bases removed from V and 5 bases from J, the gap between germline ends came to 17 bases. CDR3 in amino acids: CASSSTPGAGETQYF. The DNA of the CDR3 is TGTGCCAGCAGCTCAACCCCGGGGGCTGGTGAGACCCAGTACTTC.

As DNA, the CDR3 is TGTGCCAGCAGCACCGTGGGGGAGCAGTTCTTC. Translated, it gives CASSTVGEQFF. The chain carries TRBV7-2 and TRBJ2-1; D remains ambiguous. V lost 5 bases, J lost 10 bases, and 9 bases lay in between. Per germline, CDR1 SGHTA and CDR2 FQGNSA. This CDR3 contains 11 residues.

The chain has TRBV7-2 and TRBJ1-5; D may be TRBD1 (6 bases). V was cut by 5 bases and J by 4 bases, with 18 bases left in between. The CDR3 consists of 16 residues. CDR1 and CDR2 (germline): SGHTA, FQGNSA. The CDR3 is CASSPGHLWWNQPQHF. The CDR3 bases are TGTGCCAGCAGCCCGGGACACCTCTGGTGGAATCAGCCCCAGCATTTT.

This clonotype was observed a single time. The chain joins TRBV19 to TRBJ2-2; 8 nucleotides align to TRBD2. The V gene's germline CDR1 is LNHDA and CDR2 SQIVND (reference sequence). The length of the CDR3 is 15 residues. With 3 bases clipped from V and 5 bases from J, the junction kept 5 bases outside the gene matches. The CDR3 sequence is CASSMSGRATGELFF. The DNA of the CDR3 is TGTGCCAGTAGTATGTCCGGGAGGGCGACCGGGGAGCTGTTTTTT.

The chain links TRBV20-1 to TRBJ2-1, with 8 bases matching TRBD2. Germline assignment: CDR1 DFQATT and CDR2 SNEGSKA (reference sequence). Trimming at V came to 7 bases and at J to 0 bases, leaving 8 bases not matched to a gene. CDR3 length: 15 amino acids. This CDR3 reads CSVRERGSSYNEQFF. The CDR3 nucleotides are TGCAGTGTAAGAGAGCGGGGGAGCTCCTACAATGAGCAGTTCTTC.